The sequence of this T cell receptor (beta chain) was determined in a study of Graves' ophthalmopathy and Graves' hyperthyroidism. V shed 2 bases and J shed 1 base, with 9 bases lying between them. There are 14 residues in the CDR3. Germline values: CDR1 MGHRA, CDR2 YSYEKL. RNA transcripts yielded amplified TCR beta CDR3 regions. Amplification began with first-round RT-PCR using HTBI primers, then second-round multiplex PCR was performed. TCRdb reprocessed the multiplex PCR reads with MiXCR, giving one entry per CDR3 protein. Of roughly 500,000 distinct CDR3 sequences detected, under 15% appear once; the ten largest clones hold over 8%.

Input material: blood. The chain joins TRBV4-1 to TRBJ2-7; no firm D call. The sequence came from a woman aged 25 to 39 with Graves' ophthalmopathy. CDR3 sequence reads: CASSQLLASYEQYF. The CDR3 DNA reads as TGCGCCAGCAGCCAACTACTGGCTTCCTACGAGCAGTACTTC.